These 2 T cell receptor beta chains were sequenced from one sample in a study of cytomegalovirus exposure and HLA in healthy donors (dated by TCRdb to 2017 to 2019). The library was generated by the immunoSEQ multiplex PCR assay. For the multiplex PCR, a mixture combining 60 forward primers for TCR Vbeta segments and 13 reverse primers for TCR Jbeta segments was used. The source is immuneACCESS, and TCRdb retained only in-frame sequences with V and J called. Part of the clones is not carried over; for the studies checked, unresolved V genes explain less than half of this, and the remainder is unexplained. The sample includes 200,000 or so clones, with 82% observed a single time. The ten largest clones capture roughly 0.098% of the sample. What was sequenced was PBMCs. Receptors were obtained from a boy younger than 10 in good health and CMV-seronegative.

The V gene is TRBV2, the J gene TRBJ2-6; tentatively, D is TRBD1 (6 bases). Trimming shortened V by 10 bases and J by 4 bases, and 29 bases separated the two germline ends. This CDR3 comprises 19 residues. Per germline, CDR1 SNHLY and CDR2 FYNNEI. The CDR3 bases are TGTGCCATCCAACGAGGCGCCGACAGGATAGCCTCCGGGGCCAACGTCCTGACTTTC. Its protein is CAIQRGADRIASGANVLTF.

The V gene is TRBV19, the J gene TRBJ1-5; D is unclear. The V and J ends lost 4 bases and 4 bases respectively, with 17 bases between them. CDR1 is LNHDA and CDR2 is SQIVND in the germline V gene (reference sequence). The CDR3 extends over 16 amino acids. For the CDR3, the DNA is TGTGCCAGTAGTAGCCGGGCCGAGGGAGGGAATCAGCCCCAGCATTTT. Protein product: CASSSRAEGGNQPQHF.